This entry describes one T cell receptor beta chain. Its antigen is unknown. There are no base qualities to consult, and no much larger clone falls within one base. These data originate in a study of cytomegalovirus exposure and HLA in healthy donors (dated by TCRdb to between 2016 and 2019). As for the study more broadly: According to an earlier analysis of a few hundred of the donors, 150 million to 200 million T cells yielded 117 million unique TCR beta sequences and approximately 300 Gb of sequence data. An early release covering about 600 HLA-typed donors comprised approximately 290 gigabases of sequencing data and approximately 80 million unique TCR sequences. Of the 300 to 450 genotyped donors, 65% to 90% were placed in the genetic ancestry cluster associated with self-reported Caucasian donors. The study aimed to test whether signatures of past pathogen exposure could be identified by cataloging public T cell receptors. The study profiled the T cell repertoires of 500 to 800 subjects by immunosequencing and related them to cytomegalovirus serostatus. Besides the first cohort of approximately 670 subjects, a separate validation cohort made up of 120 different subjects was used. The study combined high-throughput TCR immunosequencing, statistical association of individual TCRs with disease status, and machine learning to predict cytomegalovirus infection status. A later analysis re-examined previously published TCR beta repertoires from 600 to 700 donors and added high-resolution HLA genotyping to investigate patterns of TCR occurrence. Rather than using new phenotypic data, the later analysis identified candidate immune exposures from TCR beta sequences and from how often those sequences occurred across donors. An earlier analysis of 587 of the donors applied high-throughput TCR beta sequencing to assess whether each TCR beta V gene segment acted as functional or pseudogenic. Donor age, sex, ethnicity and CMV serostatus were compiled alongside the repertoire data. A later genetic analysis used genome-wide SNP genotypes for about 60% of the roughly 700 donors, treating that subset as a discovery cohort. Every repertoire in the discovery cohort had been generated on one and the same sequencing platform. HLA typing covered class I and class II loci at four-digit resolution. Typing coverage varied by locus: roughly 620-640 donors for A, B, C, DRB1 and DQB1; approximately 500 for DQA1; around 610 for DPA1; 450 to 480 for DPB1. Because of strong linkage in the cohort, a few DR-DQ haplotypes were treated as single units for association and clustering. On average, around 240,000 unique TCR beta nucleotide sequences were sequenced per donor among some 420 genotyped donors of the cohort, with roughly 18% of those sequences being non-productive. On the study overall, not on this receptor specifically: In vitro tests confirmed that a few of the cytomegalovirus-associated TCR beta chains recognize cytomegalovirus antigens. Because counts were too low, roughly 17 rarely observed V segments, including chromosome 9 orphons, were left out of the earlier analysis of 587 of the donors. In a later genetic analysis, a missense DCLRE1C variant was associated with V-gene and J-gene trimming of TCR beta chains, and the association was replicated in an independent cohort. In the study, around 160 TCR beta chains were listed as associated with cytomegalovirus. In a later analysis, TCR association rates were found to vary across HLA loci, with the most associated TCRs seen for DRB1 alleles and the fewest for HLA-C alleles. Because the 87-base-pair reads could not distinguish some IMGT-functional V segments, including TRBV6-2 and TRBV6-3, those segments were excluded. When HLA alleles, especially DR and DQ, strongly co-occurred, attributing TCR associations to individual alleles was difficult. According to the authors, the approach could potentially be generalized to other disease states and immunological phenotypes. Most TCR sequences were seen in very few donors, while some public TCRs were found in many individuals. Presence/absence analyses assumed roughly uniform sequencing depth across donors, an assumption that may not hold. HLA typing was unavailable for some donors at each locus, so association tests used only the typed subset. In both the original and validation cohorts, the classifier was reported to diagnose cytomegalovirus status with high specificity and sensitivity. Linkage disequilibrium might explain the correlated functional status among segregating V segments, but an unknown experimental factor could not be ruled out. Broadly in line with IMGT annotations, most TCR beta V segments showed up in productive rearrangements about 87% or about 30% of the time in an earlier analysis of approximately 600 of the donors. At a false discovery rate of 0.05, a later analysis linked 16,951 TCR beta sequences to specific HLA alleles. Compared with equally common non-associated chains, HLA-associated TCR beta chains in a later analysis were more clonally expanded and had lower generation probabilities. A further reported finding was that TCR beta sequences accurately predicted the HLA-A and HLA-B alleles for most subjects in the first cohort. A later analysis reported that several top co-occurrence clusters appeared linked to parvovirus B19, influenza, CMV and Epstein-Barr virus. In this cohort, only TCR beta chains were sequenced, and detectable features were limited by the absence of alpha or paired-chain data. For the cohort, immune exposure information was limited to CMV serostatus. According to a later analysis, most CMV-associated TCR beta chains appeared to be HLA-restricted, and the HLA associations seemed to be driven largely by CMV exposure. In a later genetic analysis, fewer N-insertions in productive TCRs were reported among donors in an Asian-associated ancestry cluster than the roughly 640-donor mean. A cluster of highly shared sequence variants was judged likely to represent a technical artifact of the sequencing pipeline.

The junction shows trimming of 7 bases on V and 9 bases on J, and the gene matches do not reach 6 bases of it. The CDR3 runs 15 residues from the cysteine to the phenylalanine. Solely the CDR3 DNA is kept, with 45 bases framed from the first base. Taken from the germline V gene, the CDR1 and CDR2 loops are MNHEY and SVGAGI. The cohort consisted of 666 healthy bone marrow donors. At the time of sampling, all cohort members were nominally healthy, though unrecorded immune exposures were likely present. The donor tested CMV seropositive and was one of the 289 seropositive cohort members. Each donor provided a peripheral blood sample, and peripheral blood mononuclear cells were used for TCR beta sequencing. The Qiagen DNeasy Blood Extraction Kit was used to extract genomic DNA from the blood cell samples. Libraries were constructed by the immunoSEQ multiplex PCR assay. A mixture of 60 forward primers for TCR Vbeta segments and 13 reverse primers for TCR Jbeta segments was used in the multiplex PCR. Amplification of the CDR3 region of rearranged TCR beta genes was performed with a multiplex PCR assay on genomic DNA. On the Illumina HiSeq System, the amplified TCR beta libraries were sequenced as 87-base-pair reads. Concerning the study's data processing: Across the 600 to 700 repertoires, a later analysis counted tens of millions of unique TCR beta chains, approximately 10 million of which were shared by at least two donors. A nearest-neighbor algorithm error-corrected the raw reads and collapsed the reads into unique sequences, merging closely related sequences to remove PCR and sequencing errors. V, D and J gene segments were assigned by aligning CDR3 sequences to IMGT reference sequences. For a sequence to be retained, at least a six-nucleotide match to both a V gene segment and a J gene segment was required. A rearrangement counted as productive if the CDR3 had no stop codons and remained in frame with V and J, and every other rearrangement counted as non-productive. Following IMGT convention, CDR3 was defined as the stretch from the second conserved V-encoded cysteine up to the conserved J-encoded phenylalanine. The earlier analysis of 587 of the donors excluded sequences that lacked an unambiguous match to a single V gene segment. An earlier analysis of several hundred of the donors called V segments functional above 56.7% productive rearrangements and segregating when the between-donor standard deviation exceeded 5%. A statistical classification framework was developed to diagnose cytomegalovirus status using the catalog of TCR beta chain sequences. In a later analysis, TCR nucleotide sequences were compared against IMGT/GENE-DB human TR gene sequences so that V and J genes could be assigned. A later analysis assigned CDR3 sequences and most-parsimonious VDJ recombination scenarios with the TCRdist pipeline. In a later analysis, each TCR beta chain was defined by its CDR3 amino acid sequence together with its V-gene family, and reads lacking a unique V-gene family were excluded. As a way to deal with suspected cross-contamination and a sequencing artifact, a later analysis dropped over 550 nucleotide sequences that were highly shared and had low generation probability. A later analysis calculated a clonal expansion index for each public chain from normalized within-repertoire ranks of inferred template counts. In a later analysis, generation probabilities were computed with a VDJ recombination model fitted to out-of-frame rearrangements, and the resulting probabilities were checked against IGoR. In a later analysis, TCR-TCR, TCR-HLA and TCR-CMV co-occurrence was scored with hypergeometric tests, and a repertoire-size bias correction was applied to TCR pairs. To estimate false discovery rates, a later analysis permuted the HLA or CMV assignments 20 times. A later analysis grouped co-occurring TCRs with DBSCAN, adding TCRdist sequence similarity when clustering within HLA-allele-positive subsets. Repertoires with fewer than 30,000 or more than 120,000 public chains were left out of co-occurrence clustering, as were four to six repertoires with anomalous nucleotide sharing. TCRdb took over this immuneACCESS table, retaining in-frame rearrangements with V and J assigned. Such tables are incomplete; in checked studies, under half of the missing clones stem from an unresolved V gene, and the remainder is unexplained. The V and J calls and clone size come from that table; D and trimming were worked out from the DNA. The sample includes 100,000 to 150,000 clones, with about 70% observed a single time. About 13% of the sample comes from the top ten.

The sequence came from a woman aged 60-75 years in good health and CMV-seropositive. This receptor chain uses TRBV6-5 and TRBJ2-1; TRBD2 agrees with 16 junctional bases. Sequenced material: PBMCs. The nucleotide sequence is TGTGCCAGCACCTCGGGACTAGCGGGAGGGGGTGAGCAGTTCTTC. It translates as CASTSGLAGGGEQFF.